One and the same sample provided the 2 T cell receptor beta chains below, sequenced in a study of glioma-infiltrating T cells. Amplification of TCR alpha and beta CDR3 regions from RNA used iRepertoire nested multiplex PCR. Via MiXCR, TCRdb re-called the multiplex PCR reads, giving one row per CDR3 protein. This sample has fewer than 500,000 distinct CDR3 sequences, with around 38% found just once. Sequencing was done on a sample of glioma tissue, nonneoplastic brain tissue, or PBMCs (not recorded which). Source of these receptors: a human donor with low-grade glioma or glioblastoma, undergoing nonglioma brain surgery, or in good health (not recorded which).

The rearrangement joins TRBV7-6 to TRBJ1-1; no clear D. Germline lookup yields CDR1 SGHVS and CDR2 FNYEAQ. The V end was cut by 3 bases, the J end by 9 bases, with 20 bases between. The CDR3 is 15 amino acids. The CDR3 reads CASSLPSGRAEKAFF. DNA of the CDR3: TGTGCCAGCAGCTTGCCCTCGGGCCGTGCAGAGAAAGCTTTCTTT.

The chain links TRBV4-1 to TRBJ1-2; tentatively, D is TRBD1 (5 bases). Trimming pared 0 bases from V and 8 bases from J, leaving 16 bases between. The V gene's germline CDR1 is MGHRA and CDR2 YSYEKL. The CDR3 covers 15 residues. The CDR3 is CASSQDTNRGEGYTF. The DNA for the CDR3 is TGCGCCAGCAGCCAAGATACCAACCGGGGGGAGGGCTACACCTTC.